The 10 T cell receptor beta chains listed next were all sequenced from one sample in a study of blood T cell repertoires in COVID-19 (dated by TCRdb to about 2020). Preparation of the library involved the immunoSEQ multiplex PCR assay. This immuneACCESS table, as held by TCRdb, lists in-frame sequences with V and J called but not all clones. Of the missing ones, under half trace to an unresolved V gene in checked studies; the others have no known cause. The sample has roughly 200,000 clones on record, around 80% of them singletons. The top ten clones comprise 6% to 7.5% of the sample. What was sequenced was peripheral blood. The source is a man between 65 and 79 years old with active or convalescent COVID-19.

This clone has a handful of counts. The V gene is TRBV6-5, the J gene TRBJ1-4; TRBD1 aligns across 8 bases. The CDR3 loop spans 15 amino acids. The trim removed 6 bases at V and 0 bases at J, leaving 3 bases unmatched. The germline gives CDR1 MNHEY, CDR2 SVGAGI. The CDR3, as DNA: TGTGCCAGCAGCGGGACAGGTACAACTAATGAAAAACTGTTTTTT. It translates to CASSGTGTTNEKLFF.

The chain combines TRBV19 with TRBJ2-3; tentative D call: TRBD2 (6 bases). The V gene's germline CDR1 is LNHDA and CDR2 SQIVND (reference sequence). Trimming removed 7 bases from V and 2 bases from J, with 16 bases in between. CDR3 length equals 15 residues. CDR3 sequence: CASTGGQGHTDTQYF. CDR3 nucleotides: TGTGCCAGTACCGGAGGGCAGGGCCACACAGATACGCAGTATTTT.

The chain links TRBV18 to TRBJ2-3; no reliable D call. From germline, CDR1 is KGHSH and CDR2 LQKENI. The CDR3 is 10 residues long. Trimming stripped 6 bases from V and 4 bases from J, with 2 bases between. The CDR3 loop reads CASSADTQYF. The CDR3 DNA reads as TGTGCCAGCTCCGCAGATACGCAGTATTTT.

This clone has only one observation. The rearrangement joins TRBV15 to TRBJ2-7; unclear D gene. The V end lost 0 bases, the J end lost 0 bases, and 9 bases lay between the germline ends. Germline CDR1 is LNHNV and CDR2 is YYDKDF (reference sequence). The CDR3 is 15 residues long. The CDR3 loop is CATSRDRGVSYEQYF. CDR3 bases: TGTGCCACCAGCAGAGATCGAGGTGTCTCCTACGAGCAGTACTTC.

The chain joins TRBV9 to TRBJ1-2; D possibly corresponds to TRBD1 (6 bases). The CDR3 length is 15 residues. In germline, CDR1 is SGDLS, CDR2 YYNGEE. Trimming shortened V by 2 bases and J by 1 base, and 12 bases separated the two germline ends. The CDR3 spells CASSVRDNFNYGYTF. CDR3 nucleotide sequence: TGTGCCAGCAGCGTCCGGGACAACTTTAACTATGGCTACACCTTC. Filled out from reference TRBV9 and TRBJ1-2, the complete variable domain reads DSGVTQTPKHLITATGQRVTLRCSPRSGDLSVYWYQQSLDQGLQFLIQYYNGEERAKGNILERFSAQQFPDLHSELNLSSLELGDSALYFCASSVRDNFNYGYTFGSGTRLTVV.

The chain is built from TRBV11-2 and TRBJ2-7; 9 bases are a match to TRBD1. The V gene end was trimmed by 5 bases and the J gene end by 3 bases; junction bases not matched to a gene: 11. The germline gives CDR1 SGHAT, CDR2 FQNNGV. The CDR3 loop spans 16 amino acids. Here the CDR3 reads CASSPLKGQGVYEQYF. CDR3 DNA: TGTGCCAGCAGCCCACTCAAGGGACAGGGTGTCTACGAGCAGTACTTC.

The V gene is TRBV27, the J gene TRBJ1-5; maybe TRBD1 (5 bases). The germline V gene has CDR1 MNHEY and CDR2 SMNVEV (reference sequence). This CDR3 region has 15 residues. The V end lost 3 bases, the J end lost 5 bases, and 14 bases lay between the germline ends. CDR3 sequence reads: CASSLAGRRDQPQHF. As DNA, the CDR3 is TGTGCCAGCAGTTTGGCAGGGCGAAGGGATCAGCCCCAGCATTTT.

This chain links TRBV5-1 with TRBJ2-7, with D maybe TRBD1 (6 bases). There are 16 residues in the CDR3. Germline assignment: CDR1 SGHRS and CDR2 YFSETQ. Between the trimmed V and J ends, which lost 0 bases and 5 bases, there was a span of 18 bases. CDR3 sequence: CASSLEGQPYTHEQYF. The CDR3 bases are TGCGCCAGCAGCTTGGAAGGACAGCCCTACACCCACGAGCAGTACTTC.

There are a few counts of this clone. The chain is built from TRBV6-6 and TRBJ2-3; 9 positions agree with TRBD2. This CDR3 is built from 15 residues. Per the germline V gene, CDR1 is MNHNY and CDR2 is SVGAGI (reference sequence). Losses at the gene ends were 7 bases for V and 2 bases for J; bases not matched to a gene: 7. CDR3 nucleotides: TGTGCCAGCACCGGCAGGACTAGCGCCACAGATACGCAGTATTTT. Encoded protein: CASTGRTSATDTQYF.

The gene calls are TRBV4-1 and TRBJ1-2, with 10 bases aligning to TRBD1. The CDR3 loop spans 16 amino acids. The germline CDR1 and CDR2 sequences are MGHRA and YSYEKL. The V gene end was trimmed by 0 bases and the J gene end by 8 bases; junction bases not matched to a gene: 9. The CDR3 sequence is CASSQDPRQGAWGYTF. The CDR3 coding sequence is TGCGCCAGCAGCCAAGACCCCCGACAGGGGGCTTGGGGCTACACCTTC.